This T cell receptor beta chain stems from a study of CXCR3-negative and CXCR3-positive naive CD8 T cells. Through 5' RACE with UMI labels, the TRB cDNA libraries were prepared. TCRdb reworked the 5' RACE reads into one entry per CDR3 protein, no DNA. The sample totals more than 35,000 distinct CDR3 sequences. In the case of this clonotype: Antigen specificity is unknown.

Points from the study as a whole: Within a donor, both naive subsets shared TRBV-TRBJ usage, unlike memory cells.

The germline gives CDR1 DFQATT, CDR2 SNEGSKA (reference sequence). This CDR3 comprises 14 residues. This chain uses TRBV20-1 with TRBJ1-1. Material for sequencing was memory CD8+ T cells from blood. The receptor's source is a human donor in good health. Some clones in this sample may be carry-over from other donors' samples. This CDR3 is CSARPEDMNTEALF.